A selection of T cell receptor beta chains follows, all from one sample in a study of regulatory T cells in long-lasting Graves disease. One entry per CDR3 protein, called by TCRdb with MiXCR from the multiplex PCR reads. The table lists about 310,000 distinct CDR3 sequences, more than 20% of them singletons. Specimen: peripheral blood mononuclear cells (PBMCs), collected when the disease was refractory, from a patient treated with antithyroid drugs. The receptor set was obtained from a female donor with Graves disease. The CDR3 runs from the conserved cysteine through the conserved F or W. A D gene is named only where the DNA matches it firmly. The size field is filled for only some rows; it gives once, few, many or a size class.

V gene	J gene	D gene	clone size	CDR3 protein	CDR3 DNA
TRBV4-2	TRBJ1-3	TRBD1	few	CASRVDRGGNTIYF	TGTGCCAGCAGAGTCGACAGGGGAGGAAACACCATATATTTT
TRBV2	TRBJ1-4	NA	many	CASSEEPAGLEKLFF	TGTGCCAGCAGTGAAGAGCCCGCGGGACTTGAAAAACTGTTTTTT
TRBV7-2	TRBJ2-7	TRBD1	NA	CASSINRGPYEQYF	TGTGCCAGCAGTATAAACAGGGGTCCCTACGAGCAGTACTTC
TRBV28	TRBJ2-2	NA	NA	CASSLLGIQNTGELFF	TGTGCCAGCAGTTTGCTCGGGATCCAAAACACCGGGGAGCTGTTTTTT
TRBV7-7	TRBJ2-5	TRBD2	many	CASSLLAGGQETQYF	TGTGCCAGCAGTTTATTAGCGGGCGGCCAAGAGACCCAGTACTTC
TRBV5-6	TRBJ2-7	TRBD2	few	CASSYLGRALYEQYF	TGTGCCAGCAGTTACCTCGGGAGGGCCCTTTACGAGCAGTACTTC
TRBV20-1	TRBJ2-7	NA	few	CSAGSSYEQYF	TGCAGCGCTGGGAGCTCCTACGAGCAGTACTTC
TRBV28	TRBJ2-5	NA	many	CASSKRQLETQYF	TGTGCCAGCAGTAAGAGACAGCTAGAGACCCAGTACTTC
TRBV29-1	TRBJ2-1	NA	few	CSVVRAESYNEQFF	TGCAGCGTTGTTAGGGCTGAGTCCTACAATGAGCAGTTCTTC
TRBV11-2	TRBJ2-7	TRBD2	many	CASSFRGTSGTREQYF	TGTGCCAGCAGCTTTCGGGGGACTAGCGGGACGCGGGAGCAGTACTTC
TRBV9	TRBJ2-5	TRBD2	few	CASSVSGRAEVVTQYF	TGTGCCAGCAGCGTTAGCGGGAGGGCCGAGGTAGTGACCCAGTACTTC
TRBV2	TRBJ2-2	NA	many	CASSAARHLNTGELFF	TGTGCCAGCAGTGCGGCGCGACACCTGAACACCGGGGAGCTGTTTTTT
TRBV2	TRBJ1-1	NA	many	CASSSQGAMNTEAFF	TGTGCCAGCAGTTCCCAAGGGGCTATGAACACTGAAGCTTTCTTT
TRBV6-1	TRBJ2-7	NA	many	CASSDPGRGSNEQYF	TGTGCCAGCAGTGATCCGGGACGGGGGTCGAACGAGCAGTACTTC
TRBV6-1	TRBJ2-7	TRBD1	many	CASRPGQGYEQYF	TGTGCCAGCAGGCCGGGACAGGGGTACGAGCAGTACTTC
TRBV20-1	TRBJ1-4	NA	NA	CSAPRGRVGEKLFF	TGCAGTGCTCCACGGGGGCGCGTAGGGGAAAAACTGTTTTTT
TRBV20-1	TRBJ1-6	NA	few	CSARDAGRGGSPLHF	TGCAGTGCTAGAGATGCAGGCAGGGGAGGCTCACCCCTCCACTTT
TRBV6-2/TRBV6-3	TRBJ2-7	NA	NA	CASSLRRSPYEQYF	TGTGCCAGCAGCCTAAGAAGGTCCCCTTACGAGCAGTACTTC
TRBV7-2	TRBJ2-5	NA	NA	CASSLTRRETQYF	TGTGCCAGCAGCTTAACTAGGAGGGAGACCCAGTACTTC
TRBV7-2	TRBJ2-7	TRBD2	many	CASSLLGRAYEQYF	TGTGCCAGCAGCTTACTCGGGAGGGCCTACGAGCAGTACTTC
TRBV11-2	TRBJ2-5	NA	many	CASSLDRLSPQETQYF	TGTGCCAGCAGCTTAGACCGACTCAGTCCCCAAGAGACCCAGTACTTC
TRBV19	TRBJ2-5	NA	NA	CASSSTRETQYF	TGTGCCAGTAGTTCAACACGAGAGACCCAGTACTTC
TRBV27	TRBJ1-2	NA	many	CASSPPSGNYGYTF	TGTGCCAGCAGTCCCCCGTCAGGGAACTATGGCTACACCTTC
TRBV3-1	TRBJ2-5	TRBD1	few	CASSRRDRQYQETQYF	TGTGCCAGCAGCCGGAGGGACAGGCAGTACCAAGAGACCCAGTACTTC
TRBV20-1	TRBJ2-5	NA	many	CSASNNQETQYF	TGCAGTGCTAGCAATAACCAAGAGACCCAGTACTTC
TRBV10-3	TRBJ2-6	NA	many	CAISELWGSGANVLTF	TGTGCCATCAGTGAGTTGTGGGGCTCTGGGGCCAACGTCCTGACTTTC
TRBV19	TRBJ1-5	TRBD1	many	CASSAQGGQPQHF	TGTGCCAGTAGTGCGCAGGGGGGTCAGCCCCAGCATTTT
TRBV9	TRBJ2-7	TRBD2	once	CASSKEVGLAGKNEQYF	TGTGCCAGCAGTAAGGAAGTGGGACTAGCGGGTAAAAACGAGCAGTACTTC
TRBV28	TRBJ2-2	NA	NA	CASIRPGGLTGELFF	TGTGCCAGCATCCGTCCGGGGGGCCTCACCGGGGAGCTGTTTTTT
TRBV6-2/TRBV6-3	TRBJ1-1	NA	few	CASSYSSGLATEAFF	TGTGCCAGCAGTTACTCTTCTGGGCTTGCCACTGAAGCTTTCTTT
TRBV30	TRBJ2-3	TRBD1	NA	CAWGQGGSSTDTQYF	TGTGCCTGGGGACAGGGGGGTTCCAGCACAGATACGCAGTATTTT
TRBV28	TRBJ1-5	NA	many	CASSFEGDQPQHF	TGTGCCAGCAGTTTTGAGGGCGATCAGCCCCAGCATTTT
TRBV20-1	TRBJ2-3	TRBD2	NA	CRVVAGNTDTQYF	TGCAGGGTGGTAGCGGGAAACACAGATACGCAGTATTTT
TRBV12-3/TRBV12-4	TRBJ1-1	NA	many	CASSPPGISEAFF	TGTGCCAGCAGTCCTCCAGGGATCAGTGAAGCTTTCTTT
TRBV4-3	TRBJ1-6	NA	NA	CASSQVGQGLPLHF	TGCGCCAGCAGCCAAGTGGGCCAGGGCTTACCCCTCCACTTT
TRBV12-3/TRBV12-4	TRBJ2-2	NA	many	CASSFQGRGGELFF	TGTGCCAGCAGTTTTCAGGGGCGGGGCGGGGAGCTGTTTTTT
TRBV18	TRBJ2-5	TRBD1	few	CASSPRDSQETQYF	TGTGCCAGCTCACCCCGGGACAGCCAAGAGACCCAGTACTTC
TRBV6-1	TRBJ2-7	TRBD2	NA	CASTATGLAGGLWNEQYF	TGTGCCAGCACCGCCACCGGACTAGCGGGAGGGTTATGGAACGAGCAGTACTTC
TRBV12-3/TRBV12-4	TRBJ2-3	NA	NA	CASSFRAELTDTQYF	TGTGCCAGCAGTTTCCGCGCGGAACTCACAGATACGCAGTATTTT
TRBV24-1	TRBJ2-5	TRBD2	few	CATSIAGGPGSQETQYF	TGTGCCACCAGTATAGCGGGAGGGCCAGGGAGCCAAGAGACCCAGTACTTC
TRBV4-3	TRBJ1-2	NA	many	CASSQDSTYGYTF	TGCGCCAGCAGCCAAGACTCGACCTATGGCTACACCTTC